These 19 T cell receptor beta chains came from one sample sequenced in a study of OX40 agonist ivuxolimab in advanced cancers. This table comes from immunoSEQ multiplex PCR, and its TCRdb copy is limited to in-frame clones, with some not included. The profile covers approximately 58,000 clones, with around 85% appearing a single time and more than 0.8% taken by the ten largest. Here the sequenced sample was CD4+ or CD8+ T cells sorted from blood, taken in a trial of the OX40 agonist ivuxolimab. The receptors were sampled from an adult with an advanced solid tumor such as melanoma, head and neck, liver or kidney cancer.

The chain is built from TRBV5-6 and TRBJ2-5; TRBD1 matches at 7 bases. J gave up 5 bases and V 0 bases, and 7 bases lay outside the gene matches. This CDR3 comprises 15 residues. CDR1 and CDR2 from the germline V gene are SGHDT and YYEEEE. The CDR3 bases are TGTGCCAGCAGCTTGGACAGGGGTTTGTCGGAGACCCAGTACTTC. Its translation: CASSLDRGLSETQYF.

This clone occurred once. This chain's CDR3 is CASSEKAWDYQETQYF. The DNA for the CDR3 is TGTGCCAGCAGTGAAAAGGCGTGGGATTACCAAGAGACCCAGTACTTC. This sequence joins TRBV6-1 and TRBJ2-5; unclear D gene. V was clipped by 2 bases and J by 0 bases, with 13 bases between them. CDR1 is MNHNS, CDR2 SASEGT, per germline. CDR3 length: 16 residues.

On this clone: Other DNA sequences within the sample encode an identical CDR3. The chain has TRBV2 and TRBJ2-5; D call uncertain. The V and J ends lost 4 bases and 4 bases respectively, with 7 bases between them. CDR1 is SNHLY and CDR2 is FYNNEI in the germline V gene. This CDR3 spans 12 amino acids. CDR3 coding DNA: TGTGCCAGCAGTGTTCGCGGAGAGACCCAGTACTTC. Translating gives CASSVRGETQYF.

The CDR3 here is CASSLLDSQETQYF. CDR3 DNA: TGTGCCAGCAGTTTATTAGACAGCCAAGAGACCCAGTACTTC. The chain carries TRBV28 and TRBJ2-5; maybe TRBD1 (5 bases). Trimming left V 1 base short and J 1 base short, with 7 bases between. The CDR3 has 14 residues. The germline gives CDR1 MDHEN, CDR2 SYDVKM.

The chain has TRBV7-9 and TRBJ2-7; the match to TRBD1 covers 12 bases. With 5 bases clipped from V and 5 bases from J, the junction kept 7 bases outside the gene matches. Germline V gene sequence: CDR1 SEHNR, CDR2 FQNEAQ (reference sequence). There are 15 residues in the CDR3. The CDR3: CASSQGGTGGDEQYF. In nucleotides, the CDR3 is TGTGCCAGCAGCCAAGGAGGGACAGGGGGCGACGAGCAGTACTTC.

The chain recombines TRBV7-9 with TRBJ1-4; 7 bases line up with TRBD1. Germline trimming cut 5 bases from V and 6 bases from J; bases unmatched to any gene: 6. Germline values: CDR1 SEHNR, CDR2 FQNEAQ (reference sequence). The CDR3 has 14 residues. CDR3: CASSARDSYEKLFF. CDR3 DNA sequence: TGTGCCAGCAGCGCTCGGGACAGCTATGAAAAACTGTTTTTT.

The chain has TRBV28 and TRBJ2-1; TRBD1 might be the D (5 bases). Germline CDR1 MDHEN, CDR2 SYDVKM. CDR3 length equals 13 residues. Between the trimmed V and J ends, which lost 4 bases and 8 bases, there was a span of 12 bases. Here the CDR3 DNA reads TGTGCCAGCAGTTACCAGGGTTACGATGAGCAGTTCTTC. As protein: CASSYQGYDEQFF.

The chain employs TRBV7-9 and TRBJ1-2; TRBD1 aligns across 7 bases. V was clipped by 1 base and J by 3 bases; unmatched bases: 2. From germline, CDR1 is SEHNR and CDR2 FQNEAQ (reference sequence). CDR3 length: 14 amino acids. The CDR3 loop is CASSLGTGDYGYTF. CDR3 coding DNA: TGTGCCAGCAGCTTAGGAACAGGGGACTATGGCTACACCTTC.

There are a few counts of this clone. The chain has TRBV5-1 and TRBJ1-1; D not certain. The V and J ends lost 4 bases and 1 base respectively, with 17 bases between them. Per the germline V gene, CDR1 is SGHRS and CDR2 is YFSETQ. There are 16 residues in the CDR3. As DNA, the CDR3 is TGCGCCAGCAGCGGATTGGAGCCCCTGGGGAACACTGAAGCTTTCTTT. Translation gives CASSGLEPLGNTEAFF. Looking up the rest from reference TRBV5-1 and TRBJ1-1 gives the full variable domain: KAGVTQTPRYLIKTRGQQVTLSCSPISGHRSVSWYQQTPGQGLQFLFEYFSETQRNKGNFPGRFSGRQFSNSRSEMNVSTLELGDSALYLCASSGLEPLGNTEAFFGQGTRLTVV.

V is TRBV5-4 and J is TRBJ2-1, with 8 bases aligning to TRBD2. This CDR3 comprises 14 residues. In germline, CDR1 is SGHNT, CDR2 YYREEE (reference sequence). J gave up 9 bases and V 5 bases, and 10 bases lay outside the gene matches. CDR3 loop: CASRRSGGVGEQFF. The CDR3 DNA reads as TGTGCCAGCAGAAGGAGCGGGGGAGTGGGTGAGCAGTTCTTC.

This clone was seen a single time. In DNA, the CDR3 is TGTGCCAGCTCACCACCGGGCGCGGGGCTCACTGAAGCTTTCTTT. Its protein product is CASSPPGAGLTEAFF. V and J are TRBV18 and TRBJ1-1, with D possibly TRBD1 on 5 matching bases. Trimming pared 0 bases from V and 4 bases from J, leaving 12 bases between. The CDR3 runs 15 residues. Germline-derived CDR1 and CDR2 are KGHSH and LQKENI.

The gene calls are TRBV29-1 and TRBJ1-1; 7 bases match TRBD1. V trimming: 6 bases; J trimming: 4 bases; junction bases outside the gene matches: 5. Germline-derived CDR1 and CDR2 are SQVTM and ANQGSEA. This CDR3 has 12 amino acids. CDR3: CSVTGVLTEAFF. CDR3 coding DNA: TGCAGCGTCACAGGGGTTCTCACTGAAGCTTTCTTT.

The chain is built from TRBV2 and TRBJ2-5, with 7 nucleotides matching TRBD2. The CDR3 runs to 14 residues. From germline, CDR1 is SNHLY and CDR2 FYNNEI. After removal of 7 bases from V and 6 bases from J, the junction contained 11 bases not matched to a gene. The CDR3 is CASIASGDMKTQYF. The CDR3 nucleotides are TGTGCCAGCATTGCCAGCGGGGATATGAAGACCCAGTACTTC.

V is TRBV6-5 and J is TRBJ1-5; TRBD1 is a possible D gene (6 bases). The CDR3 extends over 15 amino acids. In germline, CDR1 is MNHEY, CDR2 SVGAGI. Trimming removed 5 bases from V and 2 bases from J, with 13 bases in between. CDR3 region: CASSPGGGGNQPQHF. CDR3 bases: TGTGCCAGCAGTCCCGGGGGCGGGGGCAATCAGCCCCAGCATTTT.

CDR3 sequence: CASSFSRQETQYF. In DNA form, the CDR3 reads TGTGCCAGCAGCTTTTCGAGACAAGAGACCCAGTACTTC. V and J are TRBV7-9 and TRBJ2-5; D call uncertain. CDR1 SEHNR and CDR2 FQNEAQ come from the germline V gene (reference sequence). V lost 3 bases, J lost 2 bases, and 7 bases lay in between. The CDR3 is made up of 13 amino acids.

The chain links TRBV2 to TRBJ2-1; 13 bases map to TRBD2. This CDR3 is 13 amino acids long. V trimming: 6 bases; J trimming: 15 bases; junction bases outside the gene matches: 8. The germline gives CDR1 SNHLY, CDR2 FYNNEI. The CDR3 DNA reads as TGTGCCAGCAGGCCACTAGCGGGAGGGCCCCTGTTCTTC. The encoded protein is CASRPLAGGPLFF.

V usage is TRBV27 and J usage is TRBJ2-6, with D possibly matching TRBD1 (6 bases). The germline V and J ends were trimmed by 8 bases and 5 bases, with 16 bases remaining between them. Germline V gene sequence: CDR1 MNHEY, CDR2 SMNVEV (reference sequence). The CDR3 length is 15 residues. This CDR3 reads CASAPQGTRANVLTF. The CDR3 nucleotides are TGTGCCAGCGCTCCGCAGGGGACGAGGGCCAACGTCCTGACTTTC.

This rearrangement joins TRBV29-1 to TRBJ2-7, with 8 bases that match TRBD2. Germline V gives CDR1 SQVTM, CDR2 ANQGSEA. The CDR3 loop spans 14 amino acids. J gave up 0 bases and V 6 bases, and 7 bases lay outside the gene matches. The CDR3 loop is CSVKGLASSYEQYF. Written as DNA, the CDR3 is TGCAGCGTCAAAGGACTAGCCTCCTCCTACGAGCAGTACTTC.

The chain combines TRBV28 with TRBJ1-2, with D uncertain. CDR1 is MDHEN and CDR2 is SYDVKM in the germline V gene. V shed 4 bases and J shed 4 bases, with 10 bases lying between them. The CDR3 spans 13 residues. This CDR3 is CASSSPTSYGYTF. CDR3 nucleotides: TGTGCCAGCAGTTCCCCAACCAGCTATGGCTACACCTTC.